Below are 15 T cell receptor beta chains sequenced from a single sample in a study of blood T cell dynamics during melanoma immunotherapy. Using immunoSEQ multiplex PCR, the repertoire was profiled, and TCRdb retains in-frame clones only, with some absent. Of roughly 9,700 clones listed, approximately 90% are singletons. Time point denoted: pre-treatment baseline. This material consisted of blood, taken from a patient treated with checkpoint blockade. These receptors were taken from a human donor with melanoma.

This chain uses TRBV27 with TRBJ1-4; D gene unclear. Germline values: CDR1 MNHEY, CDR2 SMNVEV (reference sequence). The V end lost 7 bases, the J end lost 7 bases, and 19 bases lay between the germline ends. This CDR3 is 15 amino acids long. DNA for the CDR3: TGTGCCAGCACTCCCTGGTACGGGCGGGGTGAAAAACTGTTTTTT. This sequence encodes CASTPWYGRGEKLFF.

The J gene is TRBJ1-1, the V gene TRBV27, with 12 nucleotides matching TRBD1. This CDR3 comprises 18 residues. Germline values: CDR1 MNHEY, CDR2 SMNVEV (reference sequence). Trimming cost V 2 bases and J 6 bases; bases outside gene matches: 13. The chain's CDR3 is CASSLASSWDRGLSEAFF. The CDR3 DNA reads TGTGCCAGCAGTTTAGCGAGTTCCTGGGACAGGGGGCTCTCTGAAGCTTTCTTT.

The chain carries TRBV2 and TRBJ1-1, with a tentative D call TRBD1 (5 bases). Trimming removed 4 bases at V and 4 bases at J, with 10 bases between. Germline lookup yields CDR1 SNHLY and CDR2 FYNNEI. CDR3 length: 13 amino acids. CDR3 amino acids: CASSAGPGTEAFF. CDR3 bases: TGTGCCAGCAGTGCGGGACCCGGCACTGAAGCTTTCTTT.

The rearrangement joins TRBV6-6 to TRBJ2-3; TRBD2 is a possible D gene (5 bases). The CDR3 loop spans 13 amino acids. The germline gives CDR1 MNHNY, CDR2 SVGAGI (reference sequence). Trimming shortened V by 3 bases and J by 4 bases, and 8 bases separated the two germline ends. DNA of the CDR3: TGTGCCAGCAGTTATGGACTGGCAGATACGCAGTATTTT. This codes for CASSYGLADTQYF.

This chain connects TRBV15 to TRBJ2-3, with D perhaps given as TRBD1 or TRBD2 (6 bases each). V lost 9 bases, J lost 2 bases, and 15 bases lay in between. The CDR3 length is 14 residues. The germline gives CDR1 LNHNV, CDR2 YYDKDF (reference sequence). Here the CDR3 reads CATGAGTLTDTQYF. CDR3 nucleotide sequence: TGTGCCACGGGGGCCGGGACTCTCACAGATACGCAGTATTTT.

The V gene is TRBV6-6, the J gene TRBJ1-5; tentatively, D is TRBD1 (6 bases). Germline CDR1 MNHNY, CDR2 SVGAGI (reference sequence). V shed 7 bases and J shed 6 bases, with 16 bases lying between them. The CDR3 has 14 residues. The CDR3 here is CASTNLGGFQPQHF. As DNA, the CDR3 is TGTGCCAGCACGAATCTGGGGGGCTTTCAGCCCCAGCATTTT.

This CDR3 reads CASSLGPGDEQYF. The CDR3 nucleotides read TGTGCCAGCAGCTTAGGTCCGGGAGACGAGCAGTACTTC. The chain links TRBV7-2 to TRBJ2-7; TRBD2 might be the D (6 bases). Trimming removed 1 base from V and 5 bases from J, with 9 bases in between. The CDR3 is made up of 13 amino acids. Germline loops: CDR1 SGHTA, CDR2 FQGNSA.

The chain recombines TRBV9 with TRBJ2-3; D not certain. The V end lost 0 bases, the J end lost 0 bases, and 8 bases lay between the germline ends. There are 15 residues in the CDR3. Germline V gives CDR1 SGDLS, CDR2 YYNGEE. CDR3: CASSVGVRSTDTQYF. The CDR3 region has the DNA TGTGCCAGCAGCGTAGGAGTCCGTAGCACAGATACGCAGTATTTT.

This clone has just one count. The chain recombines TRBV11-2 with TRBJ2-7; the match to TRBD1 covers 7 bases. Germline trimming cut 5 bases from V and 5 bases from J; bases unmatched to any gene: 9. The CDR3 is 14 residues long. From germline, CDR1 is SGHAT and CDR2 FQNNGV. CDR3 sequence: CASSLGTGVNEQYF. CDR3 nucleotides: TGTGCCAGCAGCCTAGGAACAGGGGTTAACGAGCAGTACTTC.

The V gene is TRBV4-1, the J gene TRBJ1-1; D ambiguous. The CDR3 sequence is 11 residues long. V was pared by 8 bases and J by 6 bases, with 10 bases between. Germline V gene data show CDR1 as MGHRA and CDR2 as YSYEKL. The CDR3 loop is CASRSVAEAFF. CDR3 coding DNA: TGCGCCAGCCGTTCCGTCGCTGAAGCTTTCTTT.

The DNA for the CDR3 is TGTGCCAGCAGTTTCCAGGGGGGGGCAGATACGCAGTATTTT. This translates into CASSFQGGADTQYF. V is TRBV2 and J is TRBJ2-3; TRBD1 or TRBD2 may be the D gene (7 bases each). Germline CDR1 and CDR2: SNHLY and FYNNEI. This CDR3 comprises 14 residues. V was trimmed by 5 bases and J by 4 bases, leaving 13 bases between them.

The table lists this clone with a count of one. This chain joins TRBV5-8 and TRBJ2-7; 13 bases agree with TRBD2. Germline CDR1 is SGHTS and CDR2 is YDEGEE. Trimming at V came to 4 bases and at J to 0 bases, leaving 10 bases not matched to a gene. This CDR3 contains 18 residues. The CDR3 DNA follows: TGTGCCAGCAGCGTATACGGGGGGACTAGCGGGACCTCCTACGAGCAGTACTTC. It translates to CASSVYGGTSGTSYEQYF.

The gene calls are TRBV28 and TRBJ2-6, with unresolved D. CDR1 and CDR2 from the germline V gene are MDHEN and SYDVKM. V dropped 8 bases and J dropped 0 bases, with 11 bases sitting between them. CDR3 length: 15 residues. This chain's CDR3 is CASATGYSGANVLTF. The CDR3 DNA sequence: TGTGCCAGCGCTACGGGTTACTCTGGGGCCAACGTCCTGACTTTC.

The chain is built from TRBV6-1 and TRBJ1-4; D call uncertain. Germline values: CDR1 MNHNS, CDR2 SASEGT. Trimming took off 7 bases at V and 8 bases at J, with 11 bases between the two ends. There are 12 residues in the CDR3. The CDR3 region has the DNA TGTGCCAGCACTTTCAGTGGGGAAAAACTGTTTTTT. Translated, it gives CASTFSGEKLFF.

The chain carries TRBV28 and TRBJ1-6; the D is unclear. The CDR3 contains 12 residues. The germline gives CDR1 MDHEN, CDR2 SYDVKM. Trimming shortened V by 6 bases and J by 12 bases, and 12 bases separated the two germline ends. The CDR3 is CASSRLRQPLHF. CDR3 nucleotides: TGTGCCAGCAGCCGCCTTCGTCAACCCCTCCACTTT.